This TCR beta chain was sequenced in a study of cytomegalovirus exposure and HLA in healthy donors. Across the whole study: Counted in an early data release were 75 million to 85 million unique TCRs from HLA-typed donors.

CDR3 length: 15 residues. Germline lookup yields CDR1 SNHLY and CDR2 FYNNEI. V lost 4 bases to trimming and J lost 4 bases; unmatched junction nucleotides: 5. The PCR employed 60 Vbeta primers together with 13 Jbeta primers. Here immunoSEQ multiplex PCR was the method, and the copy in TCRdb shows in-frame clones only, minus some. Among under 200,000 clones, around 79% were seen once, and the ten largest hold over 11%. This clone was seen once. The rearrangement joins TRBV2 to TRBJ1-3, with 9 bases fitting TRBD1. Sequenced material: PBMCs. This sequence originates from a middle-aged man in good health and CMV-seropositive. In DNA, the CDR3 is TGTGCCAGCAGTGGGCGGACAGGGGCCGGAAACACCATATATTTT. The encoded protein is CASSGRTGAGNTIYF. Together with reference TRBV2 and TRBJ1-3, the CDR3 gives the full variable domain: EPEVTQTPSHQVTQMGQEVILRCVPISNHLYFYWYRQILGQKVEFLVSFYNNEISEKSEIFDDQFSVERPDGSNFTLKIRSTKLEDSAMYFCASSGRTGAGNTIYFGEGSWLTVV.